The 26 T cell receptor beta chains below were found in one sample sequenced in a study of T cell responses to AZD1222 COVID-19 vaccine (dated by TCRdb to the early 2020s). The method behind the library was the immunoSEQ multiplex PCR assay. This is the immuneACCESS table as TCRdb keeps it, with only in-frame sequences that have V and J called. A part of the clones is gone; compared with another copy, unresolved V genes explain less than half, and the rest is unexplained. The sample contains more than 100,000 clones, 90% of them found a single time. In total, the top ten clones hold 1.5% to 2% of the sample. Taken with the paper, the label for time point translates to: baseline before first vaccination. The source was peripheral blood, collected on day 0 of AZD1222 vaccination. The receptors here all came from an adult in good health.

This clone was detected once. The CDR3 DNA reads TGCAGCGCCTTCGCCCTAGCGGGACCCTACAATGAGCAGTTCTTC. Residues: CSAFALAGPYNEQFF. The chain employs TRBV29-1 and TRBJ2-1; 9 nucleotides align to TRBD2. Germline loops: CDR1 SQVTM, CDR2 ANQGSEA. This CDR3 region has 15 residues. Germline trimming cut 7 bases from V and 2 bases from J; bases unmatched to any gene: 9.

The genes are TRBV6-5 and TRBJ1-2, with a tentative D call TRBD1 (6 bases). The CDR3 has 15 amino acids. In germline, CDR1 is MNHEY, CDR2 SVGAGI. Trimming removed 0 bases from V and 4 bases from J, with 12 bases in between. DNA of the CDR3: TGTGCCAGCAGTTACTCGGCCGGGGGCGGCTATGGCTACACCTTC. It encodes CASSYSAGGGYGYTF.

J is TRBJ2-3 and V is TRBV29-1, with 8 bases identical to TRBD2. Germline CDR1 reads SQVTM; CDR2 reads ANQGSEA. Trimming removed 6 bases from V and 2 bases from J; junction bases left unmatched: 10. This CDR3 has 15 amino acids. The CDR3 DNA follows: TGCAGCGTCCAAACTAGCGGAGTCGTCACAGATACGCAGTATTTT. It codes for CSVQTSGVVTDTQYF.

The rearrangement joins TRBV15 to TRBJ1-1; 7 bases agree with TRBD1. Germline values: CDR1 LNHNV, CDR2 YYDKDF (reference sequence). CDR3 length equals 14 residues. Trimming cost V 0 bases and J 4 bases; bases outside gene matches: 2. This chain's CDR3 is CATSRERGLTEAFF. The CDR3 DNA follows: TGTGCCACCAGCAGAGAGAGGGGGCTCACTGAAGCTTTCTTT.

V and J are TRBV9 and TRBJ1-2, with 9 nucleotides matching TRBD1. The ends lost 4 bases at V and 4 bases at J; junction bases unmatched: 5. The germline CDR1 and CDR2 sequences are SGDLS and YYNGEE. This CDR3 region has 14 residues. CDR3 amino acids: CASSPGQGIYGYTF. CDR3 bases: TGTGCCAGCAGCCCAGGACAGGGGATCTATGGCTACACCTTC.

The gene calls are TRBV5-1 and TRBJ1-1, with 9 bases that match TRBD1. The germline CDR1 and CDR2 sequences are SGHRS and YFSETQ. The junction had 7 bases not matched to a gene; V was cut back by 7 bases and J by 3 bases. CDR3 length equals 14 residues. Here the CDR3 reads CASHRGQEDTEAFF. CDR3 coding DNA: TGCGCCAGCCACAGGGGGCAAGAAGACACTGAAGCTTTCTTT.

The chain links TRBV12-5 to TRBJ1-5, with TRBD1 identical over 7 bases. V lost 1 base to trimming and J lost 0 bases; unmatched junction nucleotides: 6. The CDR3 is made up of 17 amino acids. From germline, CDR1 is LGHNT and CDR2 FRNRAP. CDR3 sequence (DNA): TGTGCTAGTGGTTTGGCCACAGGGGACCTTAGCAATCAGCCCCAGCATTTT. Amino acids: CASGLATGDLSNQPQHF. Supplemented by reference TRBV12-5 and TRBJ1-5, the full variable domain reads DARVTQTPRHKVTEMGQEVTMRCQPILGHNTVFWYRQTMMQGLELLAYFRNRAPLDDSGMPKDRFSAEMPDATLATLKIQPSEPRDSAVYFCASGLATGDLSNQPQHFGDGTRLSIL.

The CDR3 DNA is TGTGCCAGCAGCTTAGGACTAGCGGGGGGAACCTACGAGCAGTACTTC. Encoded protein: CASSLGLAGGTYEQYF. The chain is built from TRBV7-6 and TRBJ2-7; 13 positions match TRBD2. The J segment lost 2 bases and the V segment lost 1 base, leaving 2 bases of the junction unmatched. This CDR3 region has 16 residues. Germline assignment: CDR1 SGHVS and CDR2 FNYEAQ.

This rearrangement joins TRBV19 to TRBJ1-3; tentative D call: TRBD1 (5 bases). The V gene lost 1 base and the J gene lost 0 bases, with 10 bases spanning the gap. The CDR3 runs to 16 residues. Germline V gene data show CDR1 as LNHDA and CDR2 as SQIVND (reference sequence). DNA for the CDR3: TGTGCCAGTAGTATAGCAGACAGCTACTCTGGAAACACCATATATTTT. It encodes CASSIADSYSGNTIYF.

This chain uses TRBV9 with TRBJ1-5, with 8 bases fitting TRBD1. CDR3 length equals 18 residues. The germline V gene has CDR1 SGDLS and CDR2 YYNGEE. Losses at the gene ends were 0 bases for V and 2 bases for J; bases not matched to a gene: 10. In DNA, the CDR3 is TGTGCCAGCAGCGTAGAGGGCAGGGGGCAAAGGGGCAATCAGCCCCAGCATTTT. Amino acids: CASSVEGRGQRGNQPQHF.

The CDR3, as DNA: TGTGCCAGCAGCACGGACAGGGAACATGAGCAGTTCTTC. Its protein is CASSTDREHEQFF. This chain uses TRBV7-2 with TRBJ2-1; TRBD1 agrees at 8 bases. The germline CDR1 and CDR2 sequences are SGHTA and FQGNSA. V was pared by 5 bases and J by 8 bases, with 5 bases of the junction left unmatched. The CDR3 is made up of 13 amino acids.

This clone was seen once. This chain links TRBV6-5 with TRBJ1-1; no reliable D call. CDR1 MNHEY and CDR2 SVGAGI come from the germline V gene. This CDR3 region has 13 residues. Trimming took off 8 bases at V and 2 bases at J, with 12 bases between the two ends. CDR3 region: CASGRTGNTEAFF. In DNA form, the CDR3 reads TGTGCCAGCGGGAGGACGGGAAACACTGAAGCTTTCTTT.

J is TRBJ1-2 and V is TRBV30; weak D call: TRBD1 (5 bases). Germline CDR1 reads GTSNPN; CDR2 reads SVGIG (reference sequence). This CDR3 comprises 13 residues. V lost 6 bases, J lost 4 bases, and 15 bases lay in between. The CDR3 region is CACTGGVRYGYTF. The CDR3 region has the DNA TGTGCCTGTACGGGAGGGGTGCGCTATGGCTACACCTTC.

This chain uses TRBV19 with TRBJ1-2, with D unclear. V was clipped by 0 bases and J by 2 bases, with 10 bases between them. The CDR3 runs to 15 residues. Germline V gene data show CDR1 as LNHDA and CDR2 as SQIVND (reference sequence). CDR3 coding DNA: TGTGCCAGTAGTATAGATCCTCGGACCAACTATGGCTACACCTTC. Protein product: CASSIDPRTNYGYTF.

This sequence joins TRBV5-4 and TRBJ2-7, with D perhaps TRBD1 (6 bases). V dropped 4 bases and J dropped 4 bases, with 24 bases sitting between them. CDR1 SGHNT and CDR2 YYREEE come from the germline V gene (reference sequence). The CDR3 totals 17 residues. DNA for the CDR3: TGTGCCAGCAGCCGTGGGGGCCAGGTACTAAACCCGTACGAGCAGTACTTC. It codes for CASSRGGQVLNPYEQYF.

The CDR3 loop reads CASSFQTGANTEAFF. As DNA, the CDR3 is TGTGCCAGCAGCTTCCAGACAGGGGCGAACACTGAAGCTTTCTTT. The gene calls are TRBV11-3 and TRBJ1-1; 8 nucleotides agree with TRBD1. This CDR3 is built from 15 residues. With 3 bases clipped from V and 1 base from J, the junction kept 4 bases outside the gene matches. The germline V gene encodes CDR1 SGHNT and CDR2 YENEEA.

This clone was counted a single time. The rearrangement uses TRBV28 and TRBJ1-2; TRBD1 aligns across 12 bases. Germline lookup yields CDR1 MDHEN and CDR2 SYDVKM. The CDR3 length is 15 residues. V dropped 6 bases and J dropped 8; count of bases not matched to a gene: 10. CDR3 sequence: CASSAIRDRGLGYTF. The CDR3 coding sequence is TGTGCCAGCAGCGCCATCCGGGACAGGGGGCTCGGCTACACCTTC.

The CDR3 region is CASQSGRTTGELFF. The CDR3 nucleotides are TGTGCCAGTCAAAGCGGGAGGACCACCGGGGAGCTGTTTTTT. V is TRBV19 and J is TRBJ2-2, with 9 bases identical to TRBD2. Losses at the gene ends were 8 bases for V and 4 bases for J; bases not matched to a gene: 5. The CDR3 spans 14 residues. CDR1 is LNHDA, CDR2 SQIVND, per germline (reference sequence).

CDR3 residues: CASSLVQISNQPQHF. CDR3 sequence (DNA): TGTGCCAGCAGCTTGGTTCAGATTAGCAATCAGCCCCAGCATTTT. The chain recombines TRBV5-8 with TRBJ1-5; D unresolved. Trimming took 0 bases from V and 0 from J, leaving 7 bases between them. Per germline, CDR1 SGHTS and CDR2 YDEGEE. The CDR3 loop spans 15 amino acids.

The chain couples TRBV9 to TRBJ1-2, with D tentatively TRBD1 (6 bases). This CDR3 has 15 amino acids. CDR1 and CDR2 (germline): SGDLS, YYNGEE. Trimming removed 4 bases at V and 4 bases at J, with 17 bases between. The CDR3 sequence is CASSTTGGPSYGYTF. In DNA form, the CDR3 reads TGTGCCAGCAGCACGACAGGCGGTCCCTCCTATGGCTACACCTTC.

The rearrangement joins TRBV4-1 to TRBJ1-6; D is undetermined. The length of the CDR3 is 14 residues. Germline V gene lookup returns CDR1 MGHRA and CDR2 YSYEKL. The V gene lost 0 bases and the J gene lost 9 bases, with 9 bases spanning the gap. In nucleotides, the CDR3 is TGCGCCAGCAGCCAAGAAGTCCCACCTTCACCCCTCCACTTT. The encoded protein is CASSQEVPPSPLHF.

The gene calls are TRBV5-6 and TRBJ2-2, with no clear D. CDR1 is SGHDT, CDR2 YYEEEE, per germline. Trimming left V 3 bases short and J 4 bases short, with 7 bases between. CDR3 size: 13 residues. CDR3 amino acids: CASSWRPTGELFF. As DNA, the CDR3 is TGTGCCAGCAGCTGGAGACCCACCGGGGAGCTGTTTTTT.

In its sample, this clone was seen once. The V gene is TRBV27, the J gene TRBJ2-7; a possible D gene is TRBD1 (6 bases). V shed 6 bases and J shed 0 bases, with 12 bases lying between them. The CDR3 sequence is 14 residues long. The germline V gene has CDR1 MNHEY and CDR2 SMNVEV (reference sequence). CDR3 coding DNA: TGTGCCAGCAGCCGCGGACAGTTCTCCTACGAGCAGTACTTC. This codes for CASSRGQFSYEQYF.

This sequence joins TRBV30 and TRBJ2-3; no clear D gene. The CDR3 extends over 11 amino acids. Germline V gene lookup returns CDR1 GTSNPN and CDR2 SVGIG (reference sequence). Trimming took off 3 bases at V and 0 bases at J, with 1 base between the two ends. CDR3 DNA: TGTGCCTGGAGAAGCACAGATACGCAGTATTTT. This encodes CAWRSTDTQYF.

The DNA for the CDR3 is TGTGCCAGCAGCCGGGGACAGAAGAACACTGAAGCTTTCTTT. Its translation is CASSRGQKNTEAFF. The chain employs TRBV3-1 (or the pseudogene TRBV3-2) and TRBJ1-1, with 7 bases aligning to TRBD1. From germline, CDR1 is LGHDT and CDR2 YNNKEL (reference sequence). V was pared by 4 bases and J by 1 base, with 3 bases of the junction left unmatched. CDR3 length: 14 residues.

V and J are TRBV5-3 and TRBJ2-7; the D is unclear. TRBV5-3 is labeled an ORF, and its function is uncertain. V lost 3 bases and J lost 2, with 9 bases in between. The length of the CDR3 is 13 residues. The CDR3, as DNA: TGTGCCAGAAGCTCACTCCTACCCTACGAGCAGTACTTC. Translation: CARSSLLPYEQYF.